This T cell receptor beta chain was documented in a study of regulatory T cells in long-lasting Graves disease. Time point indicated: newly diagnosed GD, antithyroid drugs for less than 3 months. PBMC RNA served as the TCR library source. This clonotype showed up many times. Looked up from germline, CDR1 is SGHTA and CDR2 is FQGNSA. Trimming left V 2 bases short and J 4 bases short, with 14 bases between. The CDR3 extends over 15 amino acids. Combining iRepertoire HTBI primers with Arm-PCR of CDR3 regions, the authors built TCR beta libraries. One entry per CDR3 protein results from TCRdb running MiXCR on the multiplex PCR reads. The sample has some 350,000 distinct CDR3 sequences, roughly 16% seen once. These data were likewise used in another study, on T cells in Graves' hyperthyroidism and ophthalmopathy. From that study: TCR CDR3 regions were first amplified by RT-PCR with HTBI primers.

The TCR comes from a woman between 18 and 30 years old with Graves disease. The chain is built from TRBV7-2 and TRBJ1-2; D perhaps matches TRBD1 (5 bases). Sample: peripheral blood mononuclear cells (PBMCs), taken at new diagnosis, from a patient treated with antithyroid drugs. The CDR3 loop reads CASSLTEGPRYGYTF. The CDR3 coding sequence is TGTGCCAGCAGCTTAACCGAGGGACCACGCTATGGCTACACCTTC.